This entry features one T cell receptor (beta chain) sequence. In the original workflow: Amplification of reference gene primers provided the estimated nucleated cell counts. Only in-frame clones appear in the TCRdb table, and some are missing; sequencing was by immunoSEQ multiplex PCR. V and J calls and clone size come straight from that table; D and trimming were deduced from the DNA. The profile shows more than 150,000 clones, under 90% of them singletons. The sample belongs to a study of blood T cell repertoires in COVID-19. On the study more broadly: The United States, Italy and Spain provided the acute and convalescent COVID-19 samples. Sample material is recorded as cDNA or gDNA derived from T cells, B-cell-depleted T cells, or PBMCs.

The trim removed 6 bases at V and 2 bases at J, leaving 10 bases unmatched. The CDR3 spans 16 residues. Germline CDR1 and CDR2: MNHEY and SVGEGT. The rearrangement joins TRBV6-2 or TRBV6-3 to TRBJ2-3; 8 bases align to TRBD1. The sequencing sample was made of peripheral blood. The TCR comes from a human donor in a cohort sampled during active COVID-19. The CDR3 DNA reads TGTGCCAGCAGCATTACGGTGGACAGGGTCACAGATACGCAGTATTTT. It translates to CASSITVDRVTDTQYF.